This T cell receptor (beta chain) came from a study of cytomegalovirus exposure and HLA in healthy donors. Whole-study findings and limits: A classifier reportedly called cytomegalovirus status with high sensitivity and specificity. The authors later linked a missense DCLRE1C variant to TCR beta V- and J-gene trimming.

PCR was performed using 60 Vbeta and 13 Jbeta primers. The assay was immunoSEQ multiplex PCR, and TCRdb's table has in-frame clones only and misses some. The table has 130,000 to 150,000 clones, 78% seen once; the top ten hold 2.5% to 3.5%. This CDR3 comprises 15 residues. The V gene's germline CDR1 is MDHEN and CDR2 SYDVKM. V lost 7 bases to trimming and J lost 0 bases, with 13 bases between them. To note about this clone: Its antigen is unknown.

V usage is TRBV28 and J usage is TRBJ1-5, with D tentatively TRBD1 (6 bases). This sequence was found in a female donor in good health and CMV-seronegative. The sample was PBMCs. The CDR3 here is CASTLSGVSNQPQHF. CDR3 DNA sequence: TGTGCCAGCACCCTTTCAGGGGTTAGCAATCAGCCCCAGCATTTT.